This TCR beta chain was observed in a study of blood T cell repertoires in COVID-19. Study summary: Specimens from acute and convalescent COVID-19 originated in the United States, Italy and Spain. The cDNA or gDNA used as material had been derived from T cells, B-cell-depleted T cells, or PBMCs.

In the source study's methods: Amplification with reference gene primers provided the estimates of nucleated cell counts. Only in-frame clones appear in the TCRdb table, and some are missing; sequencing was by immunoSEQ multiplex PCR. V, J and clone size reflect that table, while D and trimming were determined from the DNA. Altogether 190,000 or so clones are present, around 90% being singletons, with the ten largest covering 0.62%. Germline CDR1 SGHKS, CDR2 YYEKEE (reference sequence). The V end lost 3 bases, the J end lost 2 bases, and 13 bases lay between the germline ends. The CDR3 runs 15 residues.

The rearrangement links TRBV5-5 to TRBJ2-3; D is undetermined. The source of this sequence is a man aged 45-65 years with acute or convalescent COVID-19. Material for sequencing was peripheral blood. CDR3 residues: CASSSTFRPTDTQYF. Here the CDR3 DNA reads TGTGCCAGCAGCTCGACATTCCGACCCACAGATACGCAGTATTTT.